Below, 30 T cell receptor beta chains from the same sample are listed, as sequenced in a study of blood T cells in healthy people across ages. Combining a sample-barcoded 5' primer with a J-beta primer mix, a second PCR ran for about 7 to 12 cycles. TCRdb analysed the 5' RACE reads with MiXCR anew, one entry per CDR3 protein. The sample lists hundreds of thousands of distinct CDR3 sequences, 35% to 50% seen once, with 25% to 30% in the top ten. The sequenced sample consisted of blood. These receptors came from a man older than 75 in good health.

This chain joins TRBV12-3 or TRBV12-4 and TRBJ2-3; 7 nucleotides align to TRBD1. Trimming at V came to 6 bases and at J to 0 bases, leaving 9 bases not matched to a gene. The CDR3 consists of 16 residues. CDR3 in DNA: TGTGCCAGCAGGCGTGGGACAGAAGTTAGCACAGATACGCAGTATTTT. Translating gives CASRRGTEVSTDTQYF.

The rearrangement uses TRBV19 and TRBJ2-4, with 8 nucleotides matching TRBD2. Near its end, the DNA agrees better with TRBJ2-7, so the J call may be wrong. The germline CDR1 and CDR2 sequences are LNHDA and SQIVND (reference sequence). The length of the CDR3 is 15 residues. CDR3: CASSIRASGPYEQYF. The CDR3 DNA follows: TGTGCCAGTAGTATAAGGGCTAGCGGGCCCTACGAGCAGTACTTC.

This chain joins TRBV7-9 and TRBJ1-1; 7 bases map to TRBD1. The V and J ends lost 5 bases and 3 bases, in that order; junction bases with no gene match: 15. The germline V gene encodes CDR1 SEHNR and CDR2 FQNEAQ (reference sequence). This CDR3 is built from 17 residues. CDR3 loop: CASSPLATGTSHTEAFF. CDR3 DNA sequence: TGTGCCAGCAGCCCTTTGGCGACAGGGACCAGCCACACTGAAGCTTTCTTT.

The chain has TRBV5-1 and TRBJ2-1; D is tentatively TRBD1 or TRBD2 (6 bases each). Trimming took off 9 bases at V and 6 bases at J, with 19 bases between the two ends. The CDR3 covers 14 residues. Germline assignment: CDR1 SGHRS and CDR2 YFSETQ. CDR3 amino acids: CATNWGASGNEQFF. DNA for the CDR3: TGCGCCACTAATTGGGGGGCAAGTGGCAATGAGCAGTTCTTC.

CDR3 sequence reads: CSARAPGGSGANVLTF. The CDR3 DNA follows: TGCAGTGCTAGAGCCCCGGGGGGCTCTGGGGCCAACGTCCTGACTTTC. The gene calls are TRBV20-1 and TRBJ2-6; 7 bases are shared with TRBD2. Trimming cost V 1 base and J 0 bases; bases outside gene matches: 3. CDR3 length: 16 amino acids. Germline V gene lookup returns CDR1 DFQATT and CDR2 SNEGSKA (reference sequence).

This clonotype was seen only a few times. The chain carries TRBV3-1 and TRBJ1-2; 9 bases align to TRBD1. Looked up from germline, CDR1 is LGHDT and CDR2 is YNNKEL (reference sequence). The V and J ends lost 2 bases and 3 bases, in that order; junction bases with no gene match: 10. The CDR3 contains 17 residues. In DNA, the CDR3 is TGTGCCAGCAGCCAATGGGACAGGGCCCTAGGGGACTATGGCTACACCTTC. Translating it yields CASSQWDRALGDYGYTF. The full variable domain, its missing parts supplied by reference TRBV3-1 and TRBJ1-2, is DTAVSQTPKYLVTQMGNDKSIKCEQNLGHDTMYWYKQDSKKFLKIMFSYNNKELIINETVPNRFSPKSPDKAHLNLHINSLELGDSAVYFCASSQWDRALGDYGYTFGSGTRLTVV.

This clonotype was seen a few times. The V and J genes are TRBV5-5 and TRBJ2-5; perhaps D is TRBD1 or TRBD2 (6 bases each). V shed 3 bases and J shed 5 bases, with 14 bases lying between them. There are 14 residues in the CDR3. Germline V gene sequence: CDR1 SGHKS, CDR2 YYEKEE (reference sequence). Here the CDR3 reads CASSYSGARETQYF. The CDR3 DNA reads TGTGCCAGCAGCTACTCGGGGGCTAGGGAGACCCAGTACTTC.

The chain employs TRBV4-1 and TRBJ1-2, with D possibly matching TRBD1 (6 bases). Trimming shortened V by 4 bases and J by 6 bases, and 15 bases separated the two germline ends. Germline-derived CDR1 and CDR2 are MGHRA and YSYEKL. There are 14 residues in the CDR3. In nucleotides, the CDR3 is TGCGCCAGCAGCCCTCAGGCGGGGGCGGATGGCTACACCTTC. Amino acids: CASSPQAGADGYTF.

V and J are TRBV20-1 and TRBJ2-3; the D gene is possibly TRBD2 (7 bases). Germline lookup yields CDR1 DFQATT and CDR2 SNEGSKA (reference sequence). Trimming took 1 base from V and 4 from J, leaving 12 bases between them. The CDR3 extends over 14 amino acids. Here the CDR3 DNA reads TGCAGTGCTAGAGCTGGGGGGGGCCCAGATACGCAGTATTTT. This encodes CSARAGGGPDTQYF.

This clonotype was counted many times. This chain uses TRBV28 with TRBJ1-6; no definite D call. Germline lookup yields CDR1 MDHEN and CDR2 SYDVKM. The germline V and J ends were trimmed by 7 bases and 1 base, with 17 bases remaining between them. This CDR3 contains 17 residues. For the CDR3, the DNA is TGTGCCAGCACTCGAGGGAGGGTGAGGTCCTATAATTCACCCCTCCACTTT. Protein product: CASTRGRVRSYNSPLHF.

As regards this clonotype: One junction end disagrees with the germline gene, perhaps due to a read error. CDR3 bases: TGTGCCAGCAAACCGGGACTAGCGGGTTCCTACGAGCGGTACTTC. Translating gives CASKPGLAGSYERYF. This chain uses TRBV6-1 with TRBJ2-7; 12 nucleotides line up with TRBD2. Germline CDR1 MNHNS, CDR2 SASEGT. The CDR3 length is 15 residues.

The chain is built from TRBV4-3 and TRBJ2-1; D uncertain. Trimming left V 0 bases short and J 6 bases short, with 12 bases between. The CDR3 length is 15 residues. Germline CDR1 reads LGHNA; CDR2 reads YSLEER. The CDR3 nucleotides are TGCGCCAGCAGCCAAGATCGCCTCACACGCAATGAGCAGTTCTTC. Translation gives CASSQDRLTRNEQFF.

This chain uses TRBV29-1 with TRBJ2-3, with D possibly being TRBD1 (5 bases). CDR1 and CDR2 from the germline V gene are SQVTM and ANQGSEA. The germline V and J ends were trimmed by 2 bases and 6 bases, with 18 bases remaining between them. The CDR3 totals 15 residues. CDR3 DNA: TGCAGCGTTGAAAAGTGGCAGGGAAGTATCGATACGCAGTATTTT. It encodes CSVEKWQGSIDTQYF.

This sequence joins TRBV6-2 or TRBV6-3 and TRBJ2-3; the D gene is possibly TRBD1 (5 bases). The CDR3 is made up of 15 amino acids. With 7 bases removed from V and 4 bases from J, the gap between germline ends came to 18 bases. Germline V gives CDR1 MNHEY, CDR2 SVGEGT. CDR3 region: CASTHAGHSADTQYF. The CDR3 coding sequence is TGTGCCAGCACCCATGCAGGACACAGCGCAGATACGCAGTATTTT.

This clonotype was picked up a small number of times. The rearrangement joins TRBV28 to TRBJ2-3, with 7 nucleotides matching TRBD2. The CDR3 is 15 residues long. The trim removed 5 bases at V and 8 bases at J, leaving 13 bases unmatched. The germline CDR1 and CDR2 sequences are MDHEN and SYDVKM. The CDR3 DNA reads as TGTGCCAGCAGTCCCTATGGGACTACTCGGGGTACGCAGTATTTT. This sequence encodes CASSPYGTTRGTQYF.

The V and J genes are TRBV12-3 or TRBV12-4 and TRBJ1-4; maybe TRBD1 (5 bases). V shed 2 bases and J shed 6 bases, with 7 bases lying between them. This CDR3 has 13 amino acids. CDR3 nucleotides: TGTGCCAGCAGTTTAAAGGGGTATGAAAAACTGTTTTTT. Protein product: CASSLKGYEKLFF.

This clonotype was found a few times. Here the CDR3 DNA reads TGTGCCAGCAGTGAAATCCAGGGAAGTGGGTATGGCTACACCTTC. This translates into CASSEIQGSGYGYTF. The chain uses TRBV2 and TRBJ1-2, with a tentative D call TRBD1 (5 bases). Germline V gene lookup returns CDR1 SNHLY and CDR2 FYNNEI. Deletions cut 2 bases from V and 5 bases from J, with 15 bases between. This CDR3 comprises 15 residues.

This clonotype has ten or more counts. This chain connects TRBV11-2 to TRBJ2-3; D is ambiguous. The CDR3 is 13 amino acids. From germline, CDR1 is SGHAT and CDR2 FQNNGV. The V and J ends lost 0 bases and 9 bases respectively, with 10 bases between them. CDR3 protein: CASSLDLSLTQYF. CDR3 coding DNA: TGTGCCAGCAGCTTAGATCTAAGTCTAACGCAGTATTTT.

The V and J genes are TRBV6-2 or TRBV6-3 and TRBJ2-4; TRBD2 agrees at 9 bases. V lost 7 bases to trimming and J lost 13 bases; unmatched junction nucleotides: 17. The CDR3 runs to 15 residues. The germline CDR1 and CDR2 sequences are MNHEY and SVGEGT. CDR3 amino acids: CASTVAGGSYNGQYF. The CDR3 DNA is TGTGCCAGCACGGTTGCGGGAGGGTCCTACAATGGGCAGTACTTC.

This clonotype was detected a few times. CDR3 coding DNA: TGTGCCAGCAGCTTAATGCCCAGCCCTAACTACGAGCAGTACTTC. Translation gives CASSLMPSPNYEQYF. J is TRBJ2-7 and V is TRBV7-3; D unresolved. V dropped 1 base and J dropped 3 bases, with 13 bases sitting between them. CDR1 is SGHTA and CDR2 is FQGTGA in the germline V gene. The CDR3 runs 15 residues.

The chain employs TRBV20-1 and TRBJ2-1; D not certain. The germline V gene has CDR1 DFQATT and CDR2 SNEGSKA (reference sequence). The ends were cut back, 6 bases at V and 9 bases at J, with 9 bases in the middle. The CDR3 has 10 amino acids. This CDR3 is CSALYSEQFF. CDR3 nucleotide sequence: TGCAGTGCCCTTTATTCTGAGCAGTTCTTC.

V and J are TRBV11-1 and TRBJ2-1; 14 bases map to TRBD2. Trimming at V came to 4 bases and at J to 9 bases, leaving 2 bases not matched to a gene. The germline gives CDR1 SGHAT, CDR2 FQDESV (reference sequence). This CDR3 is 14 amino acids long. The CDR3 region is CASSSGLAGVEQFF. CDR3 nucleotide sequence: TGTGCCAGCAGCTCGGGACTAGCGGGAGTTGAGCAGTTCTTC.

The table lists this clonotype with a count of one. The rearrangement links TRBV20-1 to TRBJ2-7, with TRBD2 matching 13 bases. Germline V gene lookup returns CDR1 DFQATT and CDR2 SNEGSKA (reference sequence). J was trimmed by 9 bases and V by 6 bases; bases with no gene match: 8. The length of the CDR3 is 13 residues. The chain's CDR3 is CSAGLAGKHVQYF. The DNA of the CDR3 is TGCAGTGCGGGACTAGCGGGAAAGCACGTGCAGTACTTC.

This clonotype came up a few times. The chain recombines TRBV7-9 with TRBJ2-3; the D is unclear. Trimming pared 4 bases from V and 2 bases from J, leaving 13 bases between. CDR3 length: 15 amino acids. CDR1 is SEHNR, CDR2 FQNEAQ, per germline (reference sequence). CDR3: CASSSTWQNTDTQYF. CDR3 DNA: TGTGCCAGCAGCTCTACGTGGCAGAACACAGATACGCAGTATTTT. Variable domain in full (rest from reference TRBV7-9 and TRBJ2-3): DTGVSQNPRHKITKRGQNVTFRCDPISEHNRLYWYRQTLGQGPEFLTYFQNEAQLEKSRLLSDRFSAERPKGSFSTLEIQRTEQGDSAMYLCASSSTWQNTDTQYFGPGTRLTVL.

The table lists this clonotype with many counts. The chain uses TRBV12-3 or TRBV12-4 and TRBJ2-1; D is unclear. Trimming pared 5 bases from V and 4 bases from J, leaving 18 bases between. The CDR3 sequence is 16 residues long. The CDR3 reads CASSAYGLGQYNEQFF. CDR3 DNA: TGTGCCAGCAGTGCCTACGGTTTGGGCCAATACAATGAGCAGTTCTTC.

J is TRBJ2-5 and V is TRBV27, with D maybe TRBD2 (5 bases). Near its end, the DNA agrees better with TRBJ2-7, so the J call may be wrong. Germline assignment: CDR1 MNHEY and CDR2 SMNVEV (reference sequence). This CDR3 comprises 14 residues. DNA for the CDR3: TGTGCCAGCAGTTTATTCCCCACTAGCTACGAGCAGTACTTC. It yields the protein CASSLFPTSYEQYF.

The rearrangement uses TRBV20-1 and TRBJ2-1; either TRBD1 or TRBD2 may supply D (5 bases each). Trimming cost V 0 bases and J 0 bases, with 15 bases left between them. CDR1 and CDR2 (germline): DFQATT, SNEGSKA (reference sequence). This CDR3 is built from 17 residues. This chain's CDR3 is CSARDIGAGSSYNEQFF. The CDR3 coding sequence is TGCAGTGCTAGAGATATCGGGGCAGGAAGCTCCTACAATGAGCAGTTCTTC.

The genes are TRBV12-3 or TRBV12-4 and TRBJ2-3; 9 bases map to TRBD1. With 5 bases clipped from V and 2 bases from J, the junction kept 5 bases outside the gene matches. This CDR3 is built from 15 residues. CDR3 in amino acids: CASSRQGDHTDTQYF. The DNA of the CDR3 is TGTGCCAGCAGTAGACAGGGGGATCACACAGATACGCAGTATTTT.

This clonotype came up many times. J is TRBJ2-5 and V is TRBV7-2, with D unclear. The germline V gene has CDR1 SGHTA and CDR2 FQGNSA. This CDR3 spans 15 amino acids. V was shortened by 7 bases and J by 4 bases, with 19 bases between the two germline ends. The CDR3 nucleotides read TGTGCCAGCACCCAAAGAGGCGGCCAATTAGAGACCCAGTACTTC. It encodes CASTQRGGQLETQYF. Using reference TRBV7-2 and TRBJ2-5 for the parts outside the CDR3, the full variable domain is GAGVSQSPSNKVTEKGKDVELRCDPISGHTALYWYRQSLGQGLEFLIYFQGNSAPDKSGLPSDRFSAERTGGSVSTLTIQRTQQEDSAVYLCASTQRGGQLETQYFGPGTRLLVL.

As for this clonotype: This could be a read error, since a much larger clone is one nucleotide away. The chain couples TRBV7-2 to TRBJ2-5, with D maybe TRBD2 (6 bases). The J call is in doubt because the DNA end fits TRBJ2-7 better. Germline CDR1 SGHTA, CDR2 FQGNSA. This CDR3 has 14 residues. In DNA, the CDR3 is TGTGTCAGCAGCCCGGGACTGCCACCCTACGAGCAGTACTTC. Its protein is CVSSPGLPPYEQYF.